These 7 T cell receptor beta chains originate from one sample sequenced in a study of CD8 T cells in Susac syndrome. The authors reverse transcribed about 0.5 to 1 ug RNA with random hexamers. TCRdb reprocessed the immunoSEQ multiplex PCR reads with MiXCR, giving one entry per CDR3 protein. The sample lists around 130,000 distinct CDR3 sequences, 75% to 90% seen once, with roughly 0.5% in the top ten. Sequencing used CD8+ T cells from PBMCs. The receptors were gathered from a human donor with multiple sclerosis.

The V and J genes are TRBV7-9 and TRBJ2-4, with D possibly matching TRBD1 (5 bases). Germline values: CDR1 SEHNR, CDR2 FQNEAQ (reference sequence). V gave up 1 base and J gave up 1 base, with 8 bases separating them. The CDR3 contains 15 residues. CDR3 sequence (DNA): TGTGCCAGCAGCTTAGATTACAGGGCCAAAAACATTCAGTACTTC. Translated, it gives CASSLDYRAKNIQYF.

The count of this clonotype is one. This CDR3 reads CASTSLAGASTDTQYF. The CDR3 DNA reads as TGTGCCAGTACCTCACTAGCGGGGGCGAGCACAGATACGCAGTATTTT. V usage is TRBV19 and J usage is TRBJ2-3; TRBD2 aligns across 11 bases. The germline gives CDR1 LNHDA, CDR2 SQIVND (reference sequence). V lost 7 bases, J lost 0 bases, and 6 bases stayed unmatched. The CDR3 covers 16 residues.

J is TRBJ2-2 and V is TRBV27, with 8 bases fitting TRBD2. The junction had 12 bases not matched to a gene; V was cut back by 3 bases and J by 0 bases. The germline gives CDR1 MNHEY, CDR2 SMNVEV (reference sequence). The CDR3 has 19 residues. The CDR3 DNA reads as TGTGCCAGCAGTTTCCTTCGTTCGGCTAGCGGGTCGAACACCGGGGAGCTGTTTTTT. Residues: CASSFLRSASGSNTGELFF.

The sample holds one count of this clonotype. DNA of the CDR3: TGTGCCAGCAGCTTTTGGACAGGCTACTCCTACAATGAGCAGTTCTTC. Translated, it gives CASSFWTGYSYNEQFF. The chain carries TRBV7-9 and TRBJ2-1, with 7 bases matching TRBD1. V dropped 3 bases and J dropped 0; count of bases not matched to a gene: 5. Germline V gene data show CDR1 as SEHNR and CDR2 as FQNEAQ (reference sequence). The CDR3 totals 16 residues.

The chain uses TRBV7-6 and TRBJ2-2; D uncertain. CDR1 SGHVS and CDR2 FNYEAQ come from the germline V gene. The ends were cut back, 5 bases at V and 5 bases at J, with 9 bases in the middle. There are 13 residues in the CDR3. CDR3 bases: TGTGCCAGCAGCCGCGACATGACCGGGGAGCTGTTTTTT. It yields the protein CASSRDMTGELFF.

About this clonotype: A read error may produce the germline difference seen at one junction end. The chain links TRBV5-5 to TRBJ1-1; D gene unclear. The germline V gene has CDR1 SGHKS and CDR2 YYEKEE (reference sequence). The CDR3 is made up of 14 amino acids. CDR3 in DNA: TGTGCCAGCTGCTTGAGGGTTATGAACACTGAAGCTTTCTTT. It encodes CASCLRVMNTEAFF.

The gene calls are TRBV29-1 and TRBJ2-1, with a weak D call TRBD2 (8 bases). The CDR3 spans 15 residues. Germline CDR1 and CDR2: SQVTM and ANQGSEA. V lost 7 bases to trimming and J lost 7 bases, with 23 bases between them. Written as DNA, the CDR3 is TGCAGCGCCCGCACAGGGGTAACGGGAGGGAATGAGCAGTTCTTC. It codes for CSARTGVTGGNEQFF.